This passage covers 8 T cell receptor beta chains from one sample sequenced in a study of T-cell reconstitution after alpha-beta-depleted transplantation in children. Unique molecular identifiers were used in preparing the TCRbeta library. One entry per CDR3 protein, called by TCRdb with MiXCR from the PCR reads. The sample records about 48,000 distinct CDR3 sequences, 5.8% being singletons. Source: PBMCs, mostly from graft donor cells, taken 60 days after TCRalphabeta/CD19-depleted stem cell transplant. These receptors were taken from a female patient aged 2-15 years who had a stem cell transplant for aplastic anemia, so the T cells may come from the graft donor.

The sample holds many counts of this clonotype. The V and J genes are TRBV7-2 and TRBJ2-1; TRBD2 agrees at 10 bases. CDR3 length equals 15 residues. In germline, CDR1 is SGHTA, CDR2 FQGNSA. V was pared by 6 bases and J by 5 bases, with 7 bases of the junction left unmatched. The CDR3 loop is CASRPNSGRNNEQFF. The CDR3, as DNA: TGTGCCAGCAGACCGAATAGCGGGAGGAACAATGAGCAGTTCTTC. Using reference TRBV7-2 and TRBJ2-1 for the parts outside the CDR3, the full variable domain is GAGVSQSPSNKVTEKGKDVELRCDPISGHTALYWYRQSLGQGLEFLIYFQGNSAPDKSGLPSDRFSAERTGGSVSTLTIQRTQQEDSAVYLCASRPNSGRNNEQFFGPGTRLTVL.

This clonotype was counted ten times or more. J is TRBJ1-2 and V is TRBV3-1; maybe TRBD1 (6 bases). There are 12 residues in the CDR3. Germline CDR1 and CDR2: LGHDT and YNNKEL (reference sequence). With 4 bases removed from V and 7 bases from J, the gap between germline ends came to 10 bases. CDR3 amino acids: CASSRKTGGYTF. The CDR3 DNA is TGTGCCAGCAGCCGAAAGACAGGTGGCTACACCTTC.

The sample holds many counts of this clonotype. The chain is built from TRBV5-1 and TRBJ2-7; the match to TRBD2 covers 8 bases. Per germline, CDR1 SGHRS and CDR2 YFSETQ. The J segment lost 3 bases and the V segment lost 1 base, leaving 3 bases of the junction unmatched. The CDR3 is 14 residues long. The chain's CDR3 is CASSLSGSDYEQYF. CDR3 in DNA: TGCGCCAGCAGCTTGAGCGGGAGTGACTACGAGCAGTACTTC.

In its sample, this clonotype was seen many times. The CDR3 region is CASSEGGRNTEAFF. In nucleotides, the CDR3 is TGTGCCAGCAGTGAAGGGGGACGGAACACTGAAGCTTTCTTT. V gene TRBV25-1 combines with J gene TRBJ1-1, with D perhaps matching TRBD1 (5 bases). Germline CDR1 and CDR2: MGHDK and SYGVNS. This CDR3 is 14 amino acids long. Trimming cost V 2 bases and J 1 base, with 8 bases left between them.

This clonotype was recorded at least ten times. This chain joins TRBV29-1 and TRBJ2-7; 8 positions agree with TRBD1. Germline lookup yields CDR1 SQVTM and CDR2 ANQGSEA. The junction had 5 bases not matched to a gene; V was cut back by 6 bases and J by 4 bases. The CDR3 loop spans 12 amino acids. The chain's CDR3 is CSVDTGGYEQYF. CDR3 in DNA: TGCAGCGTCGATACAGGGGGATACGAGCAGTACTTC.

This clonotype was seen ten or more times. This chain's CDR3 is CASSLGWTGKADTQYF. The CDR3 coding sequence is TGTGCCAGCAGCTTAGGGTGGACAGGGAAAGCAGATACGCAGTATTTT. This chain joins TRBV11-2 and TRBJ2-3; TRBD1 agrees at 8 bases. The CDR3 has 16 amino acids. CDR1 and CDR2 from the germline V gene are SGHAT and FQNNGV. V was pared by 1 base and J by 4 bases, with 7 bases of the junction left unmatched.

The chain couples TRBV5-1 to TRBJ1-2; 7 nucleotides align to TRBD1. The CDR3 has 16 residues. V lost 1 base to trimming and J lost 6 bases; unmatched junction nucleotides: 12. CDR1 is SGHRS and CDR2 is YFSETQ in the germline V gene. The CDR3 region has the DNA TGCGCCAGCAGCTTGACCACAGGGGCGCTCCCTAATGGCTACACCTTC. It encodes CASSLTTGALPNGYTF.

This sequence joins TRBV30 and TRBJ1-5; D is unresolved. This CDR3 contains 16 residues. V was cut by 2 bases and J by 2 bases, with 16 bases left in between. Per germline, CDR1 GTSNPN and CDR2 SVGIG (reference sequence). CDR3 region: CAWSIPDPARNQPQHF. The DNA for the CDR3 is TGTGCCTGGAGTATTCCCGACCCGGCGCGCAATCAGCCCCAGCATTTT.